Shown below are 16 T cell receptor delta chains from a single sample sequenced in a study of γδ T cells in repeated Plasmodium falciparum infection. TCRdb made new clone calls on the multiplex PCR reads using CATT. Among 90,000 to 95,000 delta-chain clones listed, 0.9% to 1% were seen once. Bulk repertoires came from Vgamma9/Vdelta2+ or Vdelta2-negative gammadelta T cells flow-sorted from PBMC. The sample was gamma-delta T cells from blood. The receptors were gathered from a pool of human donors (malaria-infected and uninfected, not separated).

This clone has a count of ten or more. A far larger clone is just one base off, so this is likely a read error. At the DNA level, this CDR3 is encoded by other sequences in the same sample as well. For the CDR3, the DNA is TGTGCCCTTGGGGAACAGTACGATAAACTCATCTTT. It specifies CALGEQYDKLIF. The chain joins TRDV1 to TRDJ1, with D possibly being TRDD3 (5 bases). CDR3 size: 12 residues. CDR1 TSWWSYY and CDR2 QGS come from the germline V gene.

In its sample, this clone was seen a few times. The protein recorded in TCRdb matches a much larger clone and deviates from this DNA's translation at residue 4, suggesting a read error; the protein here is obtained by translating the DNA. The rearrangement uses TRDV2 and TRDJ1, with 12 bases that match TRDD3. TCRdb is silent on the J gene; assignment here came from matching the DNA to germline. Germline V gives CDR1 GEAIGNYY, CDR2 EKD. The CDR3 length is 19 residues. CDR3 residues: CACVTVALGDTHHTDKLIF. The CDR3 DNA is TGTGCCTGTGTCACCGTGGCCCTGGGGGATACGCATCACACCGATAAACTCATCTTT.

This clone showed up just a few times. A far bigger clonotype differs at one base, so this is likely a read error. Other nucleotide sequences from this sample produce the same CDR3. Written as DNA, the CDR3 is TGTGCCTGTGACACCGTATCTGGGGATATCCCTCATAAACTCATCTTT. This gives the protein CACDTVSGDIPHKLIF. The chain employs TRDV2 and TRDJ1; 7 positions agree with TRDD3. The germline CDR1 and CDR2 sequences are GEAIGNYY and EKD. V shed 0 bases, J shed 6 bases, and the junction held 12 bases outside the gene matches. The CDR3 extends over 16 amino acids.

To note about this clone: A far larger clone is just one base off, so this is likely a read error. This sample includes further DNA sequences coding for the same CDR3. The V gene corresponds to TRDV2; no J gene was called; no DNA check was done on the table's D call, TRDD3. The CDR3 has 22 residues. Germline V gene data show CDR1 as GEAIGNYY and CDR2 as EKD. DNA of the CDR3: TGTGCCTGTGACACCGTTTCCCCTACCATTCCGGATAAAGGGACTGGCCAAGCACAGCTCTTCTTT. Translated: CACDTVSPTIPDKGTGQAQLFF.

There are a few counts of this clone. The mismatch at residue 6 between this DNA's translation and the TCRdb protein of a much larger clone likely reflects a read error; the protein shown is translated from the DNA. The chain combines TRDV2 with TRDJ1, with 9 nucleotides matching TRDD3. As TCRdb names no J gene, one was assigned here on the basis of a DNA match to germline. V gave up 3 bases and J gave up 0 bases; unmatched junction bases: 37. The CDR3 runs to 26 residues. The germline CDR1 and CDR2 sequences are GEAIGNYY and EKD. As DNA, the CDR3 is TGTGCCTGTGACTACGGGCCTTCTCCATTCCTGGGGGATCGGGGGGTGCCGAAGTTGTACACCGATAAACTCATCTTT. Its translation is CACDYGPSPFLGDRGVPKLYTDKLIF.

This clone came up a few times. This is likely an artifact of a read error, given a far larger clone one base away. This CDR3 is also generated by other DNA sequences in the sample. The chain joins TRDV1 to TRDJ1; 8 bases line up with TRDD3. The J gene, left out of TCRdb, was set here by checking the DNA against germline. The CDR3 has 18 amino acids. Germline-derived CDR1 and CDR2 are TSWWSYY and QGS. V trimming: 2 bases; J trimming: 4 bases; junction bases outside the gene matches: 15. The CDR3 nucleotides are TGTGCTCTTGGGGAAGCTCGGACGAGGGATGGGGGATGCGATAAACTCATCTTT. This sequence encodes CALGEARTRDGGCDKLIF.

Many counts were recorded for this clone. This DNA translates differently at residue 12 from the TCRdb protein, which is that of a much larger clone; a read error is likely, and the protein shown is the DNA's own translation. With the J gene uncalled, the V gene is TRDV2. Germline V gene data show CDR1 as GEAIGNYY and CDR2 as EKD. CDR3 size: 14 residues. The CDR3 bases are TGTGCCTGTGACACCGTTTTGTACACCGATAAACGCATCTTT. As protein: CACDTVLYTDKRIF.

This clone came up many times. TCRdb's protein, taken from a much larger clone, differs from this DNA's translation at residue 3, likely owing to a read error; the protein displayed comes from the DNA. The V call is TRDV2, the J call TRDJ1, with 12 bases fitting TRDD3. CDR3 length: 18 amino acids. Germline CDR1 is GEAIGNYY and CDR2 is EKD. The CDR3 DNA reads TGTGCCCGTGACCCATTACTGGGGGATACCCCGTACACCGATAAACTCATCTTT. Amino acid sequence: CARDPLLGDTPYTDKLIF.

A few counts support this clone. TCRdb lists the protein of a much larger clone for this DNA, which differs at residue 15, so this is likely a read error; the protein given here is translated from the DNA itself. This sequence joins TRDV1 and TRDJ1; D remains ambiguous. Because TCRdb records no J gene, it was assigned here through a match of the DNA to germline. This CDR3 has 18 amino acids. CDR1 is TSWWSYY, CDR2 QGS, per germline. The CDR3, as DNA: TGTGCTCTTGGGGAATACGTAGCTTCGGCCCCGTACACCGATGAACTCATCTTT. Protein product: CALGEYVASAPYTDELIF.

Only a few counts were recorded for this clone. TCRdb has a much larger clone's protein, which differs at residue 4 from the translation of this DNA, likely because of a read error; what is shown is the protein translated from the DNA. The chain carries TRDV2 and TRDJ1; D remains unclear. The CDR3 has 16 amino acids. Germline values: CDR1 GEAIGNYY, CDR2 EKD. The V end lost 5 bases, the J end lost 0 bases, and 18 bases lay between the germline ends. Here the CDR3 reads CACAPLESGYTDKLIF. The CDR3 nucleotides are TGTGCCTGTGCCCCCCTGGAGAGCGGATACACCGATAAACTCATCTTT.

Concerning this clone itself: A read error is the likely source, as a far larger clone sits one nucleotide away. At the DNA level, this CDR3 is encoded by other sequences in the same sample as well. The rearrangement joins TRDV1 to TRDJ2; 13 bases line up with TRDD3. The junction had 24 bases not matched to a gene; V was cut back by 2 bases and J by 0 bases. This CDR3 is 25 amino acids long. Germline V gene data show CDR1 as TSWWSYY and CDR2 as QGS. The CDR3 is CALGEDSILAEPTGGYGTLTAQLFF. The CDR3 coding sequence is TGTGCTCTTGGGGAAGATTCGATTCTCGCCGAGCCAACTGGGGGATACGGTACTTTGACAGCACAACTCTTCTTT.

For this clone: This likely traces to a read error, being one base from a far larger clone. Other DNA sequences in the sample encode the same CDR3. This chain uses TRDV1 with TRDJ1; 12 nucleotides align to TRDD3. This CDR3 region has 25 residues. Per germline, CDR1 TSWWSYY and CDR2 QGS. Trimming cost V 1 base and J 1 base; bases outside gene matches: 28. The CDR3 here is CALGEPVDLREPWGIRTGCTDKLIF. CDR3 in DNA: TGTGCTCTTGGGGAACCTGTTGACCTTCGAGAACCCTGGGGGATACGCACGGGCTGCACCGATAAACTCATCTTT.

In this sample, this clone turned up a few times. This likely reflects a read error, since a far larger clone is one base away. The sample holds other DNA sequences that translate to the same CDR3. V gene TRDV1 combines with J gene TRDJ1; D remains ambiguous. The J gene, left out of TCRdb, was set here by checking the DNA against germline. This CDR3 is 19 amino acids long. Per germline, CDR1 TSWWSYY and CDR2 QGS. V was trimmed by 4 bases and J by 1 base, leaving 25 bases between them. CDR3: CALGVHFGHSSYGTDKLIF. Here the CDR3 DNA reads TGTGCTCTTGGGGTCCATTTCGGACATAGCTCGTACGGCACCGATAAACTCATCTTT.

This clone has just a few counts. This DNA's translation differs at residue 6 from TCRdb's protein, which comes from a much larger clone; a read error is likely, and the protein shown is translated from the DNA. This chain connects TRDV2 to TRDJ1; 13 nucleotides match TRDD3. TCRdb records no J gene; here it was assigned by comparing the DNA to germline. The germline V gene encodes CDR1 GEAIGNYY and CDR2 EKD. This CDR3 has 18 residues. Trimming took 0 bases from V and 2 from J; bases not matched to a gene: 8. The CDR3: CACDTVLLGDTKTDKLIF. CDR3 in DNA: TGTGCCTGTGACACCGTGTTACTGGGGGATACGAAGACCGATAAACTCATCTTT.

Of note for this clone: This probably arose from a read error, given a far larger clone one base away. The same CDR3 arises from other DNA sequences in this sample as well. Called V gene: TRDV2; the J gene was not called; the D call TRDD3 from the table was never checked on the DNA. There are 14 residues in the CDR3. CDR1 is GEAIGNYY, CDR2 EKD, per germline. The CDR3 sequence is CACDRWGITDKLIF. The CDR3, as DNA: TGTGCCTGTGACAGGTGGGGGATTACCGATAAGCTCATCTTT.

As for this clone: A far larger clone is just one base off, so this is likely a read error. Distinct nucleotide sequences in the sample also encode this CDR3. The chain uses TRDV1 and TRDJ1, with TRDD3 matching over 8 bases. TCRdb supplies no J gene; here it was assigned by aligning the nucleotide sequence to germline. Germline loops: CDR1 TSWWSYY, CDR2 QGS. This CDR3 spans 20 amino acids. V lost 3 bases to trimming and J lost 0 bases; unmatched junction nucleotides: 18. CDR3 amino acids: CALGDLILFSGGTYTDKLIF. For the CDR3, the DNA is TGTGCTCTTGGGGACCTTATACTCTTTTCTGGGGGAACGTACACCGATAAACTCATCTTT.